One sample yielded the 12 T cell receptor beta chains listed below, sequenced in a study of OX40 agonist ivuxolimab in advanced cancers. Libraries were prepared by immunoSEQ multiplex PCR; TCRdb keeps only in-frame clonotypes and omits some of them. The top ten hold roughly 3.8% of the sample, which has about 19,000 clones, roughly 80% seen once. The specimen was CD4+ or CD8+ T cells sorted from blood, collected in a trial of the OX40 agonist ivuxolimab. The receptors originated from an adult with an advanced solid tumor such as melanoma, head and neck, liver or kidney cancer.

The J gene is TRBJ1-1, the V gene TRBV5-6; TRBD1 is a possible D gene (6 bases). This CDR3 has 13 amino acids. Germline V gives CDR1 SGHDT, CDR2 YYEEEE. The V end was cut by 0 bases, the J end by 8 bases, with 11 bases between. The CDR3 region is CASSLGGADEAFF. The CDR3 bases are TGTGCCAGCAGCTTGGGGGGGGCCGACGAAGCTTTCTTT.

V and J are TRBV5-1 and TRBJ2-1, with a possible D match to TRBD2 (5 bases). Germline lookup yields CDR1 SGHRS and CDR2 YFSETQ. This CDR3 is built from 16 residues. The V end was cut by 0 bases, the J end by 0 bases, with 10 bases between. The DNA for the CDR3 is TGCGCCAGCAGCTTGGAGCAGCGGAGCTCCTACAATGAGCAGTTCTTC. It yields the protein CASSLEQRSSYNEQFF.

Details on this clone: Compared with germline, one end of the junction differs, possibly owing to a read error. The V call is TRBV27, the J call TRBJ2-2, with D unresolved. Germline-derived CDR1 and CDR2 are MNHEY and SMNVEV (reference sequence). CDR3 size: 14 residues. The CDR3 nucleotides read TGTGCCAGCAGTTTGTCAGGATACACCGAGGAGCTGTTTTTT. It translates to CASSLSGYTEELFF.

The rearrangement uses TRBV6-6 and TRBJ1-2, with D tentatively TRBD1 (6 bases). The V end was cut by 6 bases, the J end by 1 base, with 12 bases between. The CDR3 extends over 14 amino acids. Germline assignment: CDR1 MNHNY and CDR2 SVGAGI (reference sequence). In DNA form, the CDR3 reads TGTGCCAGCAGGGACCGGGACATTAACTATGGCTACACCTTC. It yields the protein CASRDRDINYGYTF.

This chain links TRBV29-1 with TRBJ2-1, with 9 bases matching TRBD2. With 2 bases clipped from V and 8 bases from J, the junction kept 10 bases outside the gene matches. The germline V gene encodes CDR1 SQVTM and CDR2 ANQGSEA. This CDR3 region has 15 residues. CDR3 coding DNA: TGCAGCGTTGAATTGCCTAGCGGGACTTTGGATGAGCAGTTCTTC. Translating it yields CSVELPSGTLDEQFF.

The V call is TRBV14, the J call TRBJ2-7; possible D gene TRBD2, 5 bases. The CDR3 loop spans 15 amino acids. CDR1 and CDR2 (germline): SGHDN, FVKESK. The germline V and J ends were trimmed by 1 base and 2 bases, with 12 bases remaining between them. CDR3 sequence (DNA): TGTGCCAGCAGCCAAGCAAGCGGATTGGCCTACGAGCAGTACTTC. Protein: CASSQASGLAYEQYF.

This CDR3 is CASSLVGQASNTEAFF. The CDR3, as DNA: TGCGCCAGCAGCTTGGTGGGACAGGCATCGAACACTGAAGCTTTCTTT. The chain has TRBV5-1 and TRBJ1-1; 8 positions match TRBD1. V shed 0 bases and J 1 base; nucleotides not matched to a gene: 5. There are 16 residues in the CDR3. Germline values: CDR1 SGHRS, CDR2 YFSETQ.

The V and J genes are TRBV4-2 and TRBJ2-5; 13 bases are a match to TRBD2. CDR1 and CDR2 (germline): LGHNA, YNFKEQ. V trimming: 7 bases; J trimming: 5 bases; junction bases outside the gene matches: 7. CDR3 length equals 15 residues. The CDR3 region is CASTAGTSGTETQYF. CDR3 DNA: TGTGCCAGCACCGCAGGGACTAGCGGGACGGAGACCCAGTACTTC.

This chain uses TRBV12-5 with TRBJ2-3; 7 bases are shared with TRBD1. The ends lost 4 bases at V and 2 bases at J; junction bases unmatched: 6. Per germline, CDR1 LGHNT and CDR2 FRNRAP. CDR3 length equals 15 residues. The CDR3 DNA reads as TGTGCTAGTGGTTATGGACAGGTGAACACAGATACGCAGTATTTT. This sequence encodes CASGYGQVNTDTQYF.

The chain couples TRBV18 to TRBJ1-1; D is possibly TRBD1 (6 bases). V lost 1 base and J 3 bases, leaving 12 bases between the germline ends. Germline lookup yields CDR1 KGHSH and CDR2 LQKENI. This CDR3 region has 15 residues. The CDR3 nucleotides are TGTGCCAGCTCACCACGGTGGTCAGGGGACACTGAAGCTTTCTTT. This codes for CASSPRWSGDTEAFF.

The CDR3 DNA reads as TGTGCCAGCAGCCTGGGGATCCCGGGGGAGCAGTACTTC. This gives the protein CASSLGIPGEQYF. The rearrangement uses TRBV14 and TRBJ2-7, with D possibly TRBD2 on 5 matching bases. Germline V lookup: CDR1 SGHDN, CDR2 FVKESK. V shed 4 bases and J shed 7 bases, with 14 bases lying between them. The CDR3 is 13 amino acids. The whole variable domain, filled in from reference TRBV14 and TRBJ2-7, reads EAGVTQFPSHSVIEKGQTVTLRCDPISGHDNLYWYRRVMGKEIKFLLHFVKESKQDESGMPNNRFLAERTGGTYSTLKVQPAELEDSGVYFCASSLGIPGEQYFGPGTRLTVT.

The CDR3: CASSLTARADTQYF. The DNA for the CDR3 is TGCGCCAGCAGCCTCACAGCGAGGGCAGATACGCAGTATTTT. The V gene is TRBV5-1, the J gene TRBJ2-3; D is possibly TRBD2 (5 bases). The CDR3 extends over 14 amino acids. The germline V gene encodes CDR1 SGHRS and CDR2 YFSETQ. The V end was cut by 4 bases, the J end by 4 bases, with 13 bases between.